This TCR beta chain was identified in a study of glioma-infiltrating T cells after dendritic cell vaccination. Study summary: Monocyte-derived dendritic cells, cultured six to seven days with IL-4 and GM-CSF, were pulsed with autologous tumor lysate.

As regards this clone: As yet, its antigen is unknown.

The method was immunoSEQ multiplex PCR; TCRdb's version includes in-frame clones alone and lacks a portion of them. The profile shows 85,000 to 100,000 clones, 85% of them singletons. V shed 1 base and J shed 2 bases, with 12 bases lying between them. This CDR3 is 15 amino acids long. CDR1 and CDR2 (germline): SGHDT, YYEEEE. Findings and caveats of the study: Only a small number of patients had complete blood and tumor samples.

The time point was: after dendritic cell vaccination, including at tumor progression/relapse. Fresh-frozen tumor tissue and more than two years of survival data were available for all. The chain recombines TRBV5-6 with TRBJ1-2; possible D gene TRBD1, 6 bases. The clonotype comes from a human donor with glioblastoma. The material sequenced was blood, taken after dendritic cell vaccination. The CDR3 region has the DNA TGTGCCAGCAGCTTGAGTCCGACAGGCAACTATGGCTACACCTTC. It yields the protein CASSLSPTGNYGYTF. The full variable domain, in which reference TRBV5-6 and TRBJ1-2 provide the parts outside the CDR3, is DAGVTQSPTHLIKTRGQQVTLRCSPKSGHDTVSWYQQALGQGPQFIFQYYEEEERQRGNFPDRFSGHQFPNYSSELNVNALLLGDSALYLCASSLSPTGNYGYTFGSGTRLTVV.